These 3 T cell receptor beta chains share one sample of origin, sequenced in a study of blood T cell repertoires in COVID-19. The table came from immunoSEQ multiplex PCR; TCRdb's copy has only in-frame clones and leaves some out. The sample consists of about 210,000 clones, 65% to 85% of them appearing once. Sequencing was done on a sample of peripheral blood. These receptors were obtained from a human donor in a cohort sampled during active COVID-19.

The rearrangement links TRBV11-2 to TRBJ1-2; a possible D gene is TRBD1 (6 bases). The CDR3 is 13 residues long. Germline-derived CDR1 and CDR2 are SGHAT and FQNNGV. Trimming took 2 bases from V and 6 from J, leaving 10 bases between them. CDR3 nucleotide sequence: TGTGCCAGCAGCTTACAGGGGTTGGATGGCTACACCTTC. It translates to CASSLQGLDGYTF.

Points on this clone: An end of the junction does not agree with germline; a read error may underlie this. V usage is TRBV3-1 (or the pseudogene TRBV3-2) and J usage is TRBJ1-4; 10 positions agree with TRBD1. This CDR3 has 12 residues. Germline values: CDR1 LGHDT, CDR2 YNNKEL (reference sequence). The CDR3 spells CASSHRQGALQF. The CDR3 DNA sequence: TGTGCCAGCAGCCACAGACAGGGGGCGCTTCAGTTT.

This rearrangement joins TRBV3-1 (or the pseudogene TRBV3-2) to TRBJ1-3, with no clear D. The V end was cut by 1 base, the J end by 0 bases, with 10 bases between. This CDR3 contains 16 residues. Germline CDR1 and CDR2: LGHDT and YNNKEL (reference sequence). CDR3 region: CASSQVTPNSGNTIYF. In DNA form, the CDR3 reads TGTGCCAGCAGCCAAGTGACACCGAACTCTGGAAACACCATATATTTT.